This T cell receptor beta chain is drawn from a study of T-cell reconstitution after alpha-beta-depleted transplantation in children. As it was prepared, the TCRbeta library received unique molecular identifiers. TCRdb recomputed calls from the PCR reads with MiXCR, one row per CDR3 protein. The sample has about 540,000 distinct CDR3 sequences, 18% seen once. In its sample, this clonotype was seen a few times. Germline CDR1 GTSNPN, CDR2 SVGIG (reference sequence). Trimming shortened V by 0 bases and J by 7 bases, and 6 bases separated the two germline ends. The length of the CDR3 is 11 residues. The chain employs TRBV30 and TRBJ1-2; D not certain. The sample in question was PBMCs from the stem cell graft donor, obtained from the stem cell graft. The clonotype originates from a human donor who donated a stem cell graft to a child with acute lymphoblastic leukemia. The CDR3 region is CAWSVSVGYTF. CDR3 bases: TGTGCCTGGAGTGTAAGCGTTGGCTACACCTTC.